The rows below give T cell receptor beta chains drawn from one sample of a study of shared clonotypes between healthy human individuals. Profiling relied on immunoSEQ multiplex PCR, and the TCRdb table lists in-frame clones only, not all of them. The profile shows around 750,000 clones, about 74% of them singletons. Sequencing was done on a sample of memory CD4+ T cells sorted from blood. Receptors originate from a woman in her twenties or thirties in good health. CDR3s include the opening cysteine and the closing phenylalanine or tryptophan. A D gene is named only where the DNA matches it firmly. Clone size is not always given. Where it is, it says once, few, many or a class for expanded clones.

.	TRBV21-1	TRBJ1-2	.	CASSARPEANYGYTF	TGTGCCAGCAGCGCCCGACCGGAAGCTAACTATGGCTACACCTTC
TRBD2	TRBV10-3	TRBJ2-5	.	CAISGGGLAGGTAQYF	TGTGCCATCAGTGGCGGAGGGCTAGCGGGAGGTACGGCCCAGTACTTC
TRBD1	TRBV19	TRBJ2-1	.	CASIDRGQGRKQFF	TGTGCCAGTATCGACAGGGGACAGGGGAGGAAGCAGTTCTTC
.	TRBV5-1	TRBJ2-1	.	CASSDQTGSYNEQFF	TGCGCCAGCAGCGACCAGACAGGCTCCTACAATGAGCAGTTCTTC
.	TRBV28	TRBJ1-1	.	CASSTVFEAFF	TGTGCCAGCAGTACGGTTTTTGAAGCTTTCTTT
.	TRBV5-4	TRBJ2-3	.	CASSVPGPTDTQYF	TGTGCCAGCAGTGTACCGGGCCCCACAGATACGCAGTATTTT
.	TRBV6-6	TRBJ2-7	once	CASSSAGHPRSYEQYF	TGTGCCAGCAGTTCCGCGGGACACCCGAGATCATACGAGCAGTACTTC
.	TRBV20-1	TRBJ2-1	.	CSAGSNEQFF	TGCAGTGCTGGAAGCAATGAGCAGTTCTTC
.	TRBV11-3	TRBJ1-4	.	CASTLGGAANEKLFF	TGTGCCAGCACCCTGGGAGGAGCAGCTAATGAAAAACTGTTTTTT
.	TRBV2	TRBJ2-7	many	CASSEEGQGQSEQYF	TGTGCCAGCAGTGAAGAGGGGCAGGGCCAATCCGAGCAGTACTTC
TRBD2	TRBV19	TRBJ2-1	.	CASSIYSGGGFRNEQFF	TGTGCCAGTAGTATATACTCTGGGGGAGGGTTTAGGAATGAGCAGTTCTTC
.	TRBV10-3	TRBJ2-7	.	CASSLWKGYEQYF	TGTGCCAGCAGTTTGTGGAAGGGCTACGAGCAGTACTTC
.	TRBV7-2	TRBJ2-1	.	CASSLVVGDYNEQFF	TGTGCCAGCAGCTTAGTAGTGGGGGACTACAATGAGCAGTTCTTC